The 18 T cell receptor beta chains reported below all come from one sample, sequenced in a study of blood T cells in healthy people across ages. A second PCR, run for about 7 to 11 cycles, used a sample-barcoded 5' primer plus a J-beta primer mix. One entry per CDR3 protein results from TCRdb running MiXCR on the 5' RACE reads. The repertoire has 1.5 million to 2 million distinct CDR3 sequences, 28% of them found once; the top ten carry about 8%. The sample was blood. These receptors came from a woman in her thirties in good health.

This clonotype showed up just a few times. The V and J genes are TRBV28 and TRBJ2-1; TRBD2 agrees at 12 bases. V shed 9 bases, J shed 4 bases, and the junction held 4 bases outside the gene matches. The germline CDR1 and CDR2 sequences are MDHEN and SYDVKM. The CDR3 is 14 residues long. For the CDR3, the DNA is TGTGCCAGTCAAGGGACTAGCGGGTACAATGAGCAGTTCTTC. Its translation is CASQGTSGYNEQFF.

A note on this clonotype: One end of the junction varies from germline; a read error may be responsible. This chain connects TRBV14 to TRBJ2-1; the match to TRBD2 covers 7 bases. Germline V gene lookup returns CDR1 SGHDN and CDR2 FVKESK. The CDR3 is 16 amino acids. Written as DNA, the CDR3 is TGTGCCAGCAGCCAGTTCACCGGGACTACCTACAGTGAGCAGTTCTTC. This encodes CASSQFTGTTYSEQFF.

This clonotype was detected ten times or more. The V gene is TRBV3-1, the J gene TRBJ2-3, with TRBD2 matching over 10 bases. Germline V lookup: CDR1 LGHDT, CDR2 YNNKEL (reference sequence). V lost 8 bases, J lost 1 base, and 9 bases stayed unmatched. This CDR3 is built from 16 residues. CDR3 sequence: CASSRGTSVGTDTQYF. In DNA form, the CDR3 reads TGTGCCAGCTCCCGAGGGACTAGCGTTGGCACAGATACGCAGTATTTT.

The rearrangement links TRBV14 to TRBJ2-3; D not resolved. Per the germline V gene, CDR1 is SGHDN and CDR2 is FVKESK. V was pared by 2 bases and J by 4 bases, with 7 bases between. CDR3 size: 13 residues. CDR3 residues: CASSQNPADTQYF. CDR3 in DNA: TGTGCCAGCAGCCAAAACCCGGCAGATACGCAGTATTTT.

There are a few counts of this clonotype. This chain connects TRBV29-1 to TRBJ2-5; 10 bases align to TRBD1. Trimming took 4 bases from V and 5 from J; bases not matched to a gene: 7. Germline values: CDR1 SQVTM, CDR2 ANQGSEA. The CDR3 contains 14 residues. In DNA, the CDR3 is TGCAGCGTTGGGGACAGGGGACCGTGGGAGACCCAGTACTTC. It codes for CSVGDRGPWETQYF.

The chain links TRBV11-2 to TRBJ2-7; tentatively, D is TRBD1 (7 bases). CDR3 length equals 19 residues. Between the trimmed V and J ends, which lost 5 bases and 7 bases, there was a span of 33 bases. Germline CDR1 is SGHAT and CDR2 is FQNNGV. CDR3 amino acids: CASSRRGGTAQRETGEQYF. The DNA for the CDR3 is TGTGCCAGCAGCCGAAGAGGAGGGACAGCACAAAGGGAGACTGGGGAGCAGTACTTC.

V is TRBV12-3 or TRBV12-4 and J is TRBJ2-1; D may match TRBD1 or TRBD2 (5 bases each). Deletions cut 6 bases from V and 9 bases from J, with 15 bases between. CDR3 length: 13 residues. Here the CDR3 reads CASRGTPDIEQFF. CDR3 sequence (DNA): TGTGCCAGCAGGGGGACCCCCGATATTGAGCAGTTCTTC.

This clonotype occurred many times. V gene TRBV7-9 combines with J gene TRBJ1-2, with D perhaps TRBD1 (6 bases). In germline, CDR1 is SEHNR, CDR2 FQNEAQ (reference sequence). Trimming shortened V by 0 bases and J by 2 bases, and 7 bases separated the two germline ends. The CDR3 consists of 14 residues. CDR3 amino acids: CASSLADRNYGYTF. DNA of the CDR3: TGTGCCAGCAGCTTAGCGGACAGAAACTATGGCTACACCTTC.

This clonotype was seen only a few times. The chain is built from TRBV5-1 and TRBJ2-5; 7 bases fit TRBD1. This CDR3 spans 14 amino acids. The J segment lost 5 bases and the V segment lost 0 bases, leaving 4 bases of the junction unmatched. Germline values: CDR1 SGHRS, CDR2 YFSETQ. CDR3 nucleotides: TGCGCCAGCAGCTTGGGGACAGGCTCGGAGACCCAGTACTTC. Amino acids: CASSLGTGSETQYF.

This clonotype was found many times. The chain joins TRBV5-1 to TRBJ2-7, with D maybe TRBD1 (6 bases). This CDR3 spans 16 amino acids. Trimming took 1 base from V and 2 from J, leaving 16 bases between them. Per the germline V gene, CDR1 is SGHRS and CDR2 is YFSETQ. The CDR3 bases are TGCGCCAGCAGCTTGTTGTCCGGGACACCTACCTACGAGCAGTACTTC. It yields the protein CASSLLSGTPTYEQYF. Looking up the rest from reference TRBV5-1 and TRBJ2-7 gives the full variable domain: KAGVTQTPRYLIKTRGQQVTLSCSPISGHRSVSWYQQTPGQGLQFLFEYFSETQRNKGNFPGRFSGRQFSNSRSEMNVSTLELGDSALYLCASSLLSGTPTYEQYFGPGTRLTVT.

This clonotype was found a few times. The chain carries TRBV10-3 and TRBJ1-5; 7 bases line up with TRBD1. Germline assignment: CDR1 ENHRY and CDR2 SYGVKD. The trim removed 6 bases at V and 7 bases at J, leaving 6 bases unmatched. The CDR3 contains 13 residues. For the CDR3, the DNA is TGTGCCATCAGAACAGGGGTGGAACAGCCCCAGCATTTT. It codes for CAIRTGVEQPQHF.

This clonotype was counted once. The junction and the germline gene differ at one end; a read error may be behind it. The chain is built from TRBV5-1 and TRBJ2-3; D is unclear. The V gene's germline CDR1 is SGHRS and CDR2 YFSETQ. This CDR3 is built from 13 residues. Written as DNA, the CDR3 is TGCGCCAGCAGACTGCGATCCACAGATGCGCAGTATTTT. Translation gives CASRLRSTDAQYF. The full variable domain, completed using reference TRBV5-1 and TRBJ2-3, is KAGVTQTPRYLIKTRGQQVTLSCSPISGHRSVSWYQQTPGQGLQFLFEYFSETQRNKGNFPGRFSGRQFSNSRSEMNVSTLELGDSALYLCASRLRSTDAQYFGPGTRLTVL.

The chain uses TRBV3-1 and TRBJ2-7, with 7 bases matching TRBD2. With 0 bases clipped from V and 6 bases from J, the junction kept 8 bases outside the gene matches. In germline, CDR1 is LGHDT, CDR2 YNNKEL (reference sequence). CDR3 length: 15 amino acids. CDR3 in DNA: TGTGCCAGCAGCCAAGATCCTGGACTAGACTCCGAGCAGTACTTC. This encodes CASSQDPGLDSEQYF.

V usage is TRBV14 and J usage is TRBJ2-3, with D perhaps TRBD1 (6 bases). This CDR3 spans 15 amino acids. V lost 4 bases and J lost 3, with 14 bases in between. In germline, CDR1 is SGHDN, CDR2 FVKESK. CDR3 region: CASSRRRGLTDTQYF. The DNA for the CDR3 is TGTGCCAGCAGCCGGCGCAGGGGATTAACAGATACGCAGTATTTT.

This clonotype turned up a few times. The rearrangement links TRBV24-1 to TRBJ2-5, with a weak D call TRBD1 (6 bases). Deletions cut 4 bases from V and 5 bases from J, with 16 bases between. Germline loops: CDR1 KGHDR, CDR2 SFDVKD. The CDR3 has 15 residues. The CDR3 reads CATSDPRTVGETQYF. CDR3 nucleotides: TGTGCCACCAGTGACCCCCGGACAGTCGGTGAGACCCAGTACTTC.

This clonotype was detected a few times. CDR3 region: CSATTGDGHQPQHF. The CDR3, as DNA: TGCAGTGCCACAACAGGGGATGGACATCAGCCCCAGCATTTT. The chain combines TRBV20-1 with TRBJ1-5, with 7 bases identical to TRBD1. Germline-derived CDR1 and CDR2 are DFQATT and SNEGSKA (reference sequence). Trimming removed 6 bases from V and 5 bases from J; junction bases left unmatched: 10. There are 14 residues in the CDR3.

This clonotype was observed a handful of times. The chain uses TRBV29-1 and TRBJ1-4; D call uncertain. CDR1 and CDR2 (germline): SQVTM, ANQGSEA. The CDR3 has 12 residues. V was cut by 6 bases and J by 6 bases, with 11 bases left in between. The CDR3 spells CSVNGVDEKLFF. Here the CDR3 DNA reads TGCAGCGTAAACGGAGTGGATGAAAAACTGTTTTTT.

This clonotype was seen a few times. The chain combines TRBV5-1 with TRBJ2-7; a possible D gene is TRBD2 (6 bases). The V gene lost 0 bases and the J gene lost 8 bases, with 9 bases spanning the gap. The CDR3 contains 12 residues. Germline V CDR1 and CDR2: SGHRS, YFSETQ. Here the CDR3 reads CASSLGGTKQYF. Written as DNA, the CDR3 is TGCGCCAGCAGCTTGGGCGGGACGAAGCAGTACTTC. The entire variable domain, with the rest obtained from reference TRBV5-1 and TRBJ2-7, is as follows: KAGVTQTPRYLIKTRGQQVTLSCSPISGHRSVSWYQQTPGQGLQFLFEYFSETQRNKGNFPGRFSGRQFSNSRSEMNVSTLELGDSALYLCASSLGGTKQYFGPGTRLTVT.